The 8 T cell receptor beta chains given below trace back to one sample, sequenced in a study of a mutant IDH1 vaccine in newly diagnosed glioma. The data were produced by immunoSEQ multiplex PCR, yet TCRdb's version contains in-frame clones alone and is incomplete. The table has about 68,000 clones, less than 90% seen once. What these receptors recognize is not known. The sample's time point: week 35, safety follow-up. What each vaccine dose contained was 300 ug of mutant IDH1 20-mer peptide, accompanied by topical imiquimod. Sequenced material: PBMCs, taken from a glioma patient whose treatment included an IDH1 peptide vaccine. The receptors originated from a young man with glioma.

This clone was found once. The CDR3 loop reads CASAPGQQETQYF. CDR3 nucleotides: TGCGCCAGCGCCCCTGGACAGCAAGAGACCCAGTACTTC. The V gene is TRBV4-1, the J gene TRBJ2-5; D is possibly TRBD1 (6 bases). This CDR3 is built from 13 residues. Trimming cost V 8 bases and J 2 bases, with 12 bases left between them. Per germline, CDR1 MGHRA and CDR2 YSYEKL.

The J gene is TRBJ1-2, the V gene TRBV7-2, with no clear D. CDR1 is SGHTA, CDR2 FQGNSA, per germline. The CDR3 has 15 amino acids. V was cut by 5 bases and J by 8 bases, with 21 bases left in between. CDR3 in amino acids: CASSRISSQRQGYTF. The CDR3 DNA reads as TGTGCCAGCAGCCGCATTTCCTCACAACGGCAGGGCTACACCTTC.

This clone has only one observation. CDR3 protein: CASSLLKSGLAKETQYF. The DNA of the CDR3 is TGTGCCAGCAGCCTCCTAAAATCGGGACTAGCTAAAGAGACCCAGTACTTC. The chain has TRBV4-2 and TRBJ2-5, with 9 bases matching TRBD2. Per germline, CDR1 LGHNA and CDR2 YNFKEQ. Unmatched junction bases numbered 12, after V lost 4 bases and J lost 3 bases. The CDR3 is 17 amino acids.

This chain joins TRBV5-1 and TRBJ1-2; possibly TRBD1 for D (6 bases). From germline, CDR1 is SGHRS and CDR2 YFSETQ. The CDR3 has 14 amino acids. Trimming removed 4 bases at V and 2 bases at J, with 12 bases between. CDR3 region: CASSAWTANYGYTF. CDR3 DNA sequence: TGCGCCAGCAGCGCCTGGACAGCGAACTATGGCTACACCTTC.

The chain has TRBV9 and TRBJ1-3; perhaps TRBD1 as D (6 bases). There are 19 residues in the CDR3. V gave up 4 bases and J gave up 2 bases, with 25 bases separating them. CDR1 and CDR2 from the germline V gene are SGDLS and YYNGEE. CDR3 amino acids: CASSPRMGGPRVAGNTIYF. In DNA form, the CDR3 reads TGTGCCAGCAGCCCCCGGATGGGGGGGCCGAGGGTGGCTGGAAACACCATATATTTT.

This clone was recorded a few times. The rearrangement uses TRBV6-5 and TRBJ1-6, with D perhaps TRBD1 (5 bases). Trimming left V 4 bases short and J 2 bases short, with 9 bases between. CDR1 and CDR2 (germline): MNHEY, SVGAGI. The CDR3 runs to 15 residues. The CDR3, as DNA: TGTGCCAGCAGTTCCCAGGGCCCCTATAATTCACCCCTCCACTTT. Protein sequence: CASSSQGPYNSPLHF.

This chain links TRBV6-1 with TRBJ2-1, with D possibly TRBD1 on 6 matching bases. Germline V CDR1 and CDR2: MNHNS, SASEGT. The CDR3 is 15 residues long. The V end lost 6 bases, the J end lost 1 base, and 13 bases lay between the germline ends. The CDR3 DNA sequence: TGTGCCAGCAGCGGCACAGGGCTATCCTACAATGAGCAGTTCTTC. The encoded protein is CASSGTGLSYNEQFF.

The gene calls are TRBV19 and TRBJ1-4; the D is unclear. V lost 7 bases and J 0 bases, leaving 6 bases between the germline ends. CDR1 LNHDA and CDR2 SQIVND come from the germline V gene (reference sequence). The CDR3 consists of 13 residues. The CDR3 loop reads CASKRPTNEKLFF. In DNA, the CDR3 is TGTGCCAGTAAAAGGCCAACTAATGAAAAACTGTTTTTT.